These 21 T cell receptor beta chains came from one sample sequenced in a study of CD8+CD57+ T cells in acquired aplastic anemia. Genomic DNA served as template for TCR beta VDJ and CDR3 profiling. TCRdb independently ran MiXCR on the reads; one entry per CDR3 protein. The sample holds 270,000 or so distinct CDR3 sequences, roughly 82% seen once. Previously, flow cytometry had revealed CD8+CD57+ cell expansion in the patients chosen for sequencing. Sequenced: sorted CD4+, CD8+, or CD8+CD57+ T cells (not recorded which) from PBMCs. All receptors derive from a human donor with aplastic anemia.

This chain uses TRBV7-9 with TRBJ2-7; maybe TRBD1 (5 bases). Trimming pared 5 bases from V and 2 bases from J, leaving 13 bases between. Germline CDR1 reads SEHNR; CDR2 reads FQNEAQ (reference sequence). The CDR3 has 14 amino acids. CDR3 region: CASSPPGNTYEQYF. The DNA for the CDR3 is TGTGCCAGCAGCCCCCCAGGGAATACCTACGAGCAGTACTTC.

The chain links TRBV5-4 to TRBJ2-7; TRBD1 matches 7 bases. CDR1 and CDR2 (germline): SGHNT, YYREEE (reference sequence). Trimming removed 2 bases from V and 1 base from J; junction bases left unmatched: 15. The length of the CDR3 is 18 residues. Here the CDR3 reads CASSFTPAGTALSYEQYV. CDR3 nucleotide sequence: TGTGCCAGCAGCTTTACTCCAGCCGGGACAGCCCTTTCCTACGAGCAGTACGTC.

The CDR3 sequence is CASSVGARGVTDTQYF. The CDR3 nucleotides are TGTGCCAGCAGCGTAGGGGCGCGGGGGGTGACAGATACGCAGTATTTT. The chain joins TRBV3-2 to TRBJ2-3; the table's D call of TRBD1 was not tested on the DNA. TRBV3-2 is tagged as a pseudogene. CDR3 length: 16 residues.

The V and J genes are TRBV7-8 and TRBJ1-1; D remains unclear. V lost 2 bases to trimming and J lost 10 bases, with 20 bases between them. The CDR3 extends over 15 amino acids. Germline V gene data show CDR1 as SGHVS and CDR2 as FQNEAQ. This CDR3 reads CASSLYGDGKALAFF. CDR3 DNA: TGTGCCAGCAGCTTATATGGCGACGGGAAAGCTCTAGCTTTCTTT.

This clonotype was seen only a few times. The junction differs from germline at one of its ends, possibly a read error. This chain joins TRBV7-8 and TRBJ2-3; 10 bases fit TRBD2. This CDR3 region has 13 residues. CDR1 and CDR2 (germline): SGHVS, FQNEAQ. CDR3 nucleotides: TGTGCCAGCGGCTTAGCGGGAGGAGCCGATACGCATTTT. This sequence encodes CASGLAGGADTHF.

The J gene is TRBJ2-1, the V gene TRBV7-8; TRBD2 agrees at 7 bases. Trimming removed 3 bases from V and 8 bases from J; junction bases left unmatched: 13. Germline CDR1 reads SGHVS; CDR2 reads FQNEAQ. CDR3 length: 16 amino acids. CDR3 in amino acids: CASSFGRTGGRDEQFF. The CDR3 nucleotides are TGTGCCAGCAGCTTCGGGAGAACGGGGGGACGCGATGAGCAGTTCTTC.

Worth noting for this clonotype: Germline is not matched at one junction end, which may reflect a read error. The chain joins TRBV2 to TRBJ2-5; tentatively, D is TRBD2 (6 bases). Germline V CDR1 and CDR2: SNHLY, FYNNEI. The CDR3 sequence is 12 residues long. The CDR3 DNA sequence: TGTGCCAGCAGCTTGGGGGGAGAGACCGAGTACTTC. It specifies CASSLGGETEYF.

This clonotype was found once. This chain joins TRBV7-3 and TRBJ2-1, with 9 bases aligning to TRBD2. The V gene's germline CDR1 is SGHTA and CDR2 FQGTGA. The CDR3 has 16 residues. The junction had 11 bases not matched to a gene; V was cut back by 3 bases and J by 8 bases. The CDR3 region has the DNA TGTGCCAGCAGCTTTCAAACCAGCGGGGGGAACGATGAGCAGTTCTTC. This gives the protein CASSFQTSGGNDEQFF.

The sample holds one count of this clonotype. Given the absence of the conserved phenylalanine or tryptophan at the CDR3 end, a read error is likely. The DNA is omitted, as the CDR3 cannot be located on it reliably, and the CDR3 follows TCRdb's listing. The V gene is TRBV7-2, the J gene TRBJ1-2; TRBD1 is the table's D call, not checked against the DNA. CDR1 and CDR2 (germline): SGHTA, FQGNSA. The CDR3 is 13 amino acids long, termini counted. CDR3 loop: CASSQTVGAGYGY.

This chain links TRBV6-1 with TRBJ2-1, with unresolved D. Between the trimmed V and J ends, which lost 6 bases and 16 bases, there was a span of 31 bases. Germline values: CDR1 MNHNS, CDR2 SASEGT. The length of the CDR3 is 16 residues. The CDR3 coding sequence is TGTGCCAGCAGGCAGGCAGGCGGAAACGGTCAGGATGACTTCTTCTTC. The encoded protein is CASRQAGGNGQDDFFF.

V gene TRBV11-2 combines with J gene TRBJ2-3; unclear D gene. CDR3 size: 13 residues. In germline, CDR1 is SGHAT, CDR2 FQNNGV. V was trimmed by 4 bases and J by 6 bases, leaving 11 bases between them. The CDR3 DNA reads as TGTGCCAGCAGCTATCGGCCAAACGATACGCAGTATTTT. Encoded protein: CASSYRPNDTQYF.

The V call is TRBV9, the J call TRBJ2-1, with 7 bases that match TRBD1. Losses at the gene ends were 2 bases for V and 10 bases for J; bases not matched to a gene: 15. CDR1 and CDR2 from the germline V gene are SGDLS and YYNGEE. The CDR3 covers 16 residues. CDR3 residues: CASSVWGQSTATEQFF. The CDR3, as DNA: TGTGCCAGCAGCGTGTGGGGACAGAGCACAGCTACGGAGCAGTTCTTC.

CDR3: CASRGMNTEAFF. In DNA form, the CDR3 reads TGTGCCAGCAGAGGAATGAACACTGAAGCTTTCTTT. The gene calls are TRBV7-9 and TRBJ1-1; no clear D gene. Germline values: CDR1 SEHNR, CDR2 FQNEAQ (reference sequence). Trimming took 6 bases from V and 0 from J, leaving 5 bases between them. CDR3 length: 12 residues.

The genes are TRBV7-8 and TRBJ2-1; D is unclear. V lost 1 base and J 9 bases, leaving 16 bases between the germline ends. This CDR3 has 15 residues. Germline-derived CDR1 and CDR2 are SGHVS and FQNEAQ. CDR3 DNA sequence: TGTGCCAGCAGCTTAGGACGAGGTCTCAACACTGAGCAGTTCTTC. Translating gives CASSLGRGLNTEQFF.

Concerning this clonotype: Its ends do not fully match the called genes, so a read error is possible. The CDR3 region is CASSSRDKGLDYGYAF. CDR3 DNA: TGTGCCAGCAGCTCACGGGACAAAGGCTTGGACTATGGCTACGCCTTC. This chain uses TRBV13 with TRBJ1-2, with D tentatively TRBD1 (6 bases). Germline V gene data show CDR1 as PRHDT and CDR2 as FYEKMQ (reference sequence). This CDR3 has 16 residues.

This clonotype has a single count. The chain carries TRBV12-3 or TRBV12-4 and TRBJ1-1, with unresolved D. The CDR3 is 17 residues long. Trimming took off 4 bases at V and 0 bases at J, with 18 bases between the two ends. The CDR3 bases are TGTGCCAGCAGTTCAGAGGACTATCCCCTGGTGAACACTGAAGCTTTCTTT. This codes for CASSSEDYPLVNTEAFF.

For this clonotype: The CDR3 carries no conserved terminal phenylalanine or tryptophan, so it likely arises from a read error. It is unclear where the CDR3 begins or ends on the DNA, so no DNA is shown, and the CDR3 is as TCRdb lists it. V gene TRBV24-1 combines with J gene TRBJ1-4; the table's D call, TRBD1, has no DNA check behind it. Termini included, the CDR3 measures 17 amino acids. Germline CDR1 reads KGHDR; CDR2 reads SFDVKD. The CDR3 here is CATSDSPLTQNYPLHFV.

Regarding this clonotype: The junction does not match germline at one end; this may be a read error. The genes are TRBV7-2 and TRBJ2-1; the match to TRBD2 covers 7 bases. The germline CDR1 and CDR2 sequences are SGHTA and FQGNSA. The CDR3 runs to 14 residues. As DNA, the CDR3 is TGCGCCAGCAGCAGGGCGGGAGCCTCCAATACGCAGTTTTTC. Translation: CASSRAGASNTQFF.

This chain uses TRBV7-2 with TRBJ2-3; TRBD2 is a possible D gene (5 bases). The V gene lost 5 bases and the J gene lost 10 bases, with 16 bases spanning the gap. The CDR3 extends over 13 amino acids. Germline V gene sequence: CDR1 SGHTA, CDR2 FQGNSA. The CDR3 region has the DNA TGTGCCAGCAGCGACGCGGGCAGAGACGCGCAGTATTTT. Translated: CASSDAGRDAQYF.

This clonotype appeared once. Relative to the germline gene, one junction end is altered; a read error may explain this. V and J are TRBV15 and TRBJ2-1; TRBD2 aligns across 9 bases. This CDR3 has 16 residues. Germline-derived CDR1 and CDR2 are LNHNV and YYDKDF (reference sequence). The CDR3 here is CASSRQRSGGSDQQFF. The CDR3 region has the DNA TGTGCCAGCAGCAGACAAAGAAGCGGGGGGAGCGATCAGCAGTTCTTC.

Of note for this clonotype: This CDR3 is missing its conserved last phenylalanine or tryptophan, likely due to a read error. It is unclear where the CDR3 begins or ends on the DNA, so no DNA is shown, and the CDR3 is as TCRdb lists it. The chain uses TRBV2 and TRBJ1-6; the D call of TRBD1 is as the table states it, not checked on the DNA. Germline V gene lookup returns CDR1 SNHLY and CDR2 FYNNEI. Both ends counted, the CDR3 spans 16 residues. The CDR3 here is CASGAGGTASQYFAPG.